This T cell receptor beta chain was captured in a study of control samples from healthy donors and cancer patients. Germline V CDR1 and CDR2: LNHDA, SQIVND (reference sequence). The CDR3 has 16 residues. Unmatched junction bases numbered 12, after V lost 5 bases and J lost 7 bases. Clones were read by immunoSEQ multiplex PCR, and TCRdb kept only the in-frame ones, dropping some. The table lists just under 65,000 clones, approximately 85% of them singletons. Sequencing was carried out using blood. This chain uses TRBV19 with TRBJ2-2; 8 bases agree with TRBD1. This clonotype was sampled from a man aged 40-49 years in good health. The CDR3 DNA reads TGTGCCAGTAGTCCGCCCGGACAGGGCTTAGGCGGGGAGCTGTTTTTT. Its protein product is CASSPPGQGLGGELFF.